The clone carrying this T cell receptor (beta chain) was picked up a small number of times. The antigen remains undetermined. Every one of the donors was a healthy Caucasian. The sample belongs to a study of identical twins. TCRdb analysed the 5' RACE reads with MiXCR anew, one entry per CDR3 protein. Among under 300,000 distinct CDR3 sequences, approximately 5.9% were seen once, and the ten largest hold approximately 14%. This CDR3 is built from 15 residues. Trimming left V 5 bases short and J 5 bases short, with 18 bases between. Germline CDR1 reads LNHNV; CDR2 reads YYDKDF (reference sequence). The study, taken as a whole, reports: Invariant cells of the MAIT and iNKT types might have partly distorted the zero-insertion analyses.

The data also belong to a second study, concerning T cells expressing NK-cell markers.

The sample was CD8+ T cells sorted from blood. This TCR derives from a woman between 18 and 29 years old in good health. The chain is built from TRBV15 and TRBJ2-5, with D possibly being TRBD1 (6 bases). CDR3 amino acids: CATSGRKGEKETQYF. CDR3 bases: TGTGCCACCAGCGGACGGAAGGGGGAGAAGGAGACCCAGTACTTC.